This TCR beta chain emerged from a study of cytomegalovirus exposure and HLA in healthy donors. Study background: The approximately 660 first-cohort repertoires shared a platform with the approximately 110 validation repertoires, as reported in a later analysis. General study findings and limits: Cytomegalovirus-associated TCR beta chains were listed, numbering 150 to 200.

The CDR3 consists of 18 residues. Trimming cost V 4 bases and J 4 bases; bases outside gene matches: 14. Germline loops: CDR1 MGHDK, CDR2 SYGVNS. With regard to this clone: Its cognate antigen is unknown.

Method: immunoSEQ multiplex PCR; TCRdb's copy keeps in-frame clones and lacks some. This table has about 250,000 clones, roughly 90% appearing once. This chain joins TRBV25-1 and TRBJ2-7; 12 positions match TRBD1. Sequenced input: PBMCs. The TCR was taken from a young man in good health and CMV-seropositive. CDR3 sequence: CASSAPGQGASGDYEQYF. CDR3 nucleotide sequence: TGTGCCAGCAGTGCCCCGGGACAGGGGGCTAGCGGGGATTACGAGCAGTACTTC.